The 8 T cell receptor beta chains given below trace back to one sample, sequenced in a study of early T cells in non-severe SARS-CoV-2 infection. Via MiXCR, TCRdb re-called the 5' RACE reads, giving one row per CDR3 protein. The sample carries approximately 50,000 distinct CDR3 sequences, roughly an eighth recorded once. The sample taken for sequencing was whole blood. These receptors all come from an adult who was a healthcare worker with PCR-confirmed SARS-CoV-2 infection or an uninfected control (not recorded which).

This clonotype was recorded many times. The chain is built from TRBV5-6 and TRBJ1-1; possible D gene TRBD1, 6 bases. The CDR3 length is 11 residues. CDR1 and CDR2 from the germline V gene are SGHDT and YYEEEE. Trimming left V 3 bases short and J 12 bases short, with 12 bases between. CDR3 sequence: CASSSEGVTFF. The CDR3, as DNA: TGTGCCAGCAGCTCGGAGGGGGTAACTTTCTTT.

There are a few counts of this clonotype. As DNA, the CDR3 is TGTGCCACCAGCAGAGGCCCGACAGGGGACTATGGCTACACCTTC. This codes for CATSRGPTGDYGYTF. The chain combines TRBV15 with TRBJ1-2; 8 bases align to TRBD1. This CDR3 comprises 15 residues. Germline CDR1 reads LNHNV; CDR2 reads YYDKDF (reference sequence). J gave up 3 bases and V 1 base, and 4 bases lay outside the gene matches.

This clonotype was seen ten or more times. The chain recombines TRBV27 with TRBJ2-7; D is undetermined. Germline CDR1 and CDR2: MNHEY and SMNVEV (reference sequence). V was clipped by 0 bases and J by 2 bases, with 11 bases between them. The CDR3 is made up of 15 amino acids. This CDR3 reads CASSLSGSRTYEQYF. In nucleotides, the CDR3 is TGTGCCAGCAGTTTATCTGGGTCTAGGACCTACGAGCAGTACTTC.

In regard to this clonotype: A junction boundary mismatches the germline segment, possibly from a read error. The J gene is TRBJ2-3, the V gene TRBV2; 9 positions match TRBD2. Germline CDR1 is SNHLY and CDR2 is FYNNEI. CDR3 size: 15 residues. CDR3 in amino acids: CASREAGGPTDTQYF. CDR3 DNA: TGTGCCAGCAGGGAAGCGGGGGGCCCCACAGATACGCAGTATTTT.

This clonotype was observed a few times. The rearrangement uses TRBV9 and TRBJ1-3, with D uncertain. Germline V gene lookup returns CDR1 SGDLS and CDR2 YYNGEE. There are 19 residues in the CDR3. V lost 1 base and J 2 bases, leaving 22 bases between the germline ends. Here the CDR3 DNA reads TGTGCCAGCAGCGTATTTTCCGGGTTGAAGTCCCCAACTGGAAACACCATATATTTT. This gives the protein CASSVFSGLKSPTGNTIYF. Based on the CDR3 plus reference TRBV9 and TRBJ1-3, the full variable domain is DSGVTQTPKHLITATGQRVTLRCSPRSGDLSVYWYQQSLDQGLQFLIQYYNGEERAKGNILERFSAQQFPDLHSELNLSSLELGDSALYFCASSVFSGLKSPTGNTIYFGEGSWLTVV.

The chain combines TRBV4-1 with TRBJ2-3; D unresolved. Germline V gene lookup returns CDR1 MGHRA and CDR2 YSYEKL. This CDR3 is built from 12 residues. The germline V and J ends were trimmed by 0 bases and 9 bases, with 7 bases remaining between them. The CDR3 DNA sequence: TGCGCCAGCAGCCAAGATCATAGAACGCAGTATTTT. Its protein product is CASSQDHRTQYF.

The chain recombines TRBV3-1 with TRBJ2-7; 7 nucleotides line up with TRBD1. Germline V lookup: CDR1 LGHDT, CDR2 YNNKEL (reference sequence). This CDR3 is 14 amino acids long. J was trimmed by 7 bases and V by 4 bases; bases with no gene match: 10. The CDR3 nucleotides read TGTGCCAGCAGCCCGACAGGGCGTCCTGGGGAGCAGTACTTC. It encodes CASSPTGRPGEQYF.

The CDR3 bases are TGTGCCAGCAGCTTGCAGGGTGCGAACACTGAAGCTTTCTTT. It translates to CASSLQGANTEAFF. The chain employs TRBV5-6 and TRBJ1-1; D possibly corresponds to TRBD1 (5 bases). Germline V gene data show CDR1 as SGHDT and CDR2 as YYEEEE. The CDR3 has 14 residues. V was trimmed by 1 base and J by 1 base, leaving 8 bases between them.